The next 9 T cell receptor beta chains were all read from a single sample in a study of shared clonotypes between healthy human individuals (dated by TCRdb to about 2020). Libraries were made using the immunoSEQ multiplex PCR assay. TCRdb's version of the immuneACCESS table is confined to in-frame rearrangements and falls short of the full clone set. An unresolved V gene accounts for under half of the shortfall where checked; the remainder is of unknown origin. The sample table lists approximately 2.1 million clones, more than 85% of them with a count of one. Of the sample, about 0.37% falls within the top ten clones. Sequenced material: naive CD4+ T cells from PBMCs. This specimen's cell subset or site label, interpreted: CD45RA+ positively selected. The receptors derive from a man younger than 30 in good health. Some clones in this sample may be carry-over from other donors' samples.

As regards this clone: Within the sample, other DNA sequences also encode this same CDR3. The chain is built from TRBV15 and TRBJ2-7; D ambiguous. The CDR3 covers 13 residues. The germline V and J ends were trimmed by 0 bases and 6 bases, with 9 bases remaining between them. The germline gives CDR1 LNHNV, CDR2 YYDKDF (reference sequence). CDR3 sequence: CATSRDLKGEQYF. The CDR3, as DNA: TGTGCCACCAGCAGAGATCTTAAAGGCGAGCAGTACTTC.

V is TRBV18 and J is TRBJ2-7; D perhaps matches TRBD2 (6 bases). The CDR3 has 14 residues. The germline CDR1 and CDR2 sequences are KGHSH and LQKENI. Trimming took 1 base from V and 5 from J, leaving 12 bases between them. The CDR3, as DNA: TGTGCCAGCTCACCACTCCGGGAGCTAGACGAGCAGTACTTC. Amino acids: CASSPLRELDEQYF.

V usage is TRBV5-1 and J usage is TRBJ2-7, with TRBD2 matching over 15 bases. The CDR3 loop spans 17 amino acids. Germline lookup yields CDR1 SGHRS and CDR2 YFSETQ. Trimming took 4 bases from V and 3 from J; bases not matched to a gene: 8. The CDR3 is CASSPGTSGRRIYEQYF. In nucleotides, the CDR3 is TGCGCCAGCAGCCCCGGGACTAGCGGGAGGCGGATCTACGAGCAGTACTTC.

This clone is a singleton in its sample. The V gene is TRBV18, the J gene TRBJ1-2; 7 positions match TRBD1. Per the germline V gene, CDR1 is KGHSH and CDR2 is LQKENI. CDR3 length: 13 amino acids. After removal of 5 bases from V and 6 bases from J, the junction contained 6 bases not matched to a gene. The CDR3 DNA sequence: TGTGCCAGCTCAGGGAGGGGGCCCGATGGCTACACCTTC. Translation gives CASSGRGPDGYTF.

The rearrangement links TRBV5-1 to TRBJ1-5; no reliable D call. Germline loops: CDR1 SGHRS, CDR2 YFSETQ. The CDR3 is 14 amino acids. V was pared by 4 bases and J by 3 bases, with 11 bases between. The CDR3 region has the DNA TGCGCCAGCAGCCCCCACGGTAACAATCAGCCCCAGCATTTT. Translating gives CASSPHGNNQPQHF.

CDR3 nucleotide sequence: TGTGCCAGTAGTCCCTTGGAGGTGATGAGGGCGAGCCACAATGAGCAGTTCTTC. Amino acids: CASSPLEVMRASHNEQFF. The V call is TRBV19, the J call TRBJ2-1; possible D gene TRBD2, 5 bases. Germline V CDR1 and CDR2: LNHDA, SQIVND (reference sequence). V was shortened by 5 bases and J by 5 bases, with 25 bases between the two germline ends. CDR3 size: 18 residues.

This clone was found a few times. The same CDR3 can be traced to other DNA sequences in this sample. The gene calls are TRBV5-1 and TRBJ1-1; D is undetermined. Per germline, CDR1 SGHRS and CDR2 YFSETQ. V shed 0 bases and J shed 0 bases, with 6 bases lying between them. CDR3 length: 14 residues. CDR3 region: CASSLGSLNTEAFF. CDR3 coding DNA: TGCGCCAGCAGCTTGGGCAGCCTGAACACTGAAGCTTTCTTT.

The genes are TRBV9 and TRBJ2-1, with no clear D. V lost 0 bases and J 5 bases, leaving 9 bases between the germline ends. Per germline, CDR1 SGDLS and CDR2 YYNGEE. The CDR3 is made up of 14 amino acids. The CDR3 sequence: CASSVDQMNNEQFF. The CDR3 DNA is TGTGCCAGCAGCGTAGACCAGATGAACAATGAGCAGTTCTTC.

The genes are TRBV5-1 and TRBJ2-4; D unresolved. V gave up 4 bases and J gave up 3 bases, with 11 bases separating them. The germline V gene has CDR1 SGHRS and CDR2 YFSETQ. The CDR3 sequence is 14 residues long. CDR3 protein: CASSPFSYKNIQYF. Here the CDR3 DNA reads TGCGCCAGCAGCCCCTTTTCTTACAAAAACATTCAGTACTTC.